This T cell receptor beta chain originates from a study of molecular identifiers for immune sequencing clone quantification. Study-wide context: Within a replicate experiment, RNA obtained from either approximately 20,000 or 98,000 naive CD8 cells was divided into five aliquots, and four of those aliquots were then sequenced. Study results and limitations: For effector cells, clones above 20 RNA copies held over 97% of molecules; for naive cells, under 1%.

After removal of 6 bases from V and 1 base from J, the junction contained 11 bases not matched to a gene. CDR3 length equals 17 residues. Germline V CDR1 and CDR2: SQVTM, ANQGSEA. With respect to this clonotype: The antigen remains undetermined.

Methods described previously, with TCR primers listed, were used for bulk TCR libraries. In TCRdb, the PCR reads were re-called with MiXCR into one record per CDR3 protein. The sample carries 460,000 or so distinct CDR3 sequences, about 25% recorded once. The clonotype originates from a human donor in good health. Some libraries in this study had Jurkat cell RNA spiked in. Sequencing input: naive CD8+ T cells from blood, with Jurkat cell RNA spiked in. Described subset: FACS-sorted CD8+CD4-CCR7+CD45RA+ naive T cells. V gene TRBV29-1 combines with J gene TRBJ2-1; 11 nucleotides agree with TRBD2. CDR3 sequence reads: CSVVGASGGCSYNEQFF. The CDR3 coding sequence is TGCAGCGTCGTTGGGGCTAGCGGGGGGTGTTCCTACAATGAGCAGTTCTTC.